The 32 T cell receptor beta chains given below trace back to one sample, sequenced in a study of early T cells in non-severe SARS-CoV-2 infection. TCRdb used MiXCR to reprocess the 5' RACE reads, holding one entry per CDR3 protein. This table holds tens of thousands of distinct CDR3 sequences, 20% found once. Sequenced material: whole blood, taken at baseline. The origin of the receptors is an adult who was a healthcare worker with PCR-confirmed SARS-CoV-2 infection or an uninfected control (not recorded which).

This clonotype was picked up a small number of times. The CDR3 nucleotides read TGTGCCAGCAGATCAACAGGGGAGATTGGCTACACCTTC. This codes for CASRSTGEIGYTF. The chain carries TRBV6-2 or TRBV6-3 and TRBJ1-2, with TRBD1 identical over 7 bases. Losses at the gene ends were 6 bases for V and 7 bases for J; bases not matched to a gene: 8. Germline loops: CDR1 MNHEY, CDR2 SVGEGT. The CDR3 is made up of 13 amino acids.

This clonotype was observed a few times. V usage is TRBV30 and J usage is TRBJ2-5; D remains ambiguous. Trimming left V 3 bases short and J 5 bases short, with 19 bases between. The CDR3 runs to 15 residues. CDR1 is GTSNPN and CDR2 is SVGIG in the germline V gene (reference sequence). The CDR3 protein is CAWSPDPSAAETQYF. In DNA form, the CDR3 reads TGTGCCTGGAGCCCCGACCCCTCAGCTGCCGAGACCCAGTACTTC.

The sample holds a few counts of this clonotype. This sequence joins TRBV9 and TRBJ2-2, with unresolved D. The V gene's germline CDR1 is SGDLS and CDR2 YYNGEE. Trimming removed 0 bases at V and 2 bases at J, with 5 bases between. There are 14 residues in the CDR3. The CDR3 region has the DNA TGTGCCAGCAGCGTAGTTAGCAACACCGGGGAGCTGTTTTTT. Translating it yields CASSVVSNTGELFF.

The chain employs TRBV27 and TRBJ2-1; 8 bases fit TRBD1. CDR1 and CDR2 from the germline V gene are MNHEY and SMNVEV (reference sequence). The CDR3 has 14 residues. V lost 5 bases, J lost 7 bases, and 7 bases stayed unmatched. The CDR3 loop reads CASSTDRAGNEQFF. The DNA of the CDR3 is TGTGCCAGCAGTACGGACAGGGCAGGGAATGAGCAGTTCTTC.

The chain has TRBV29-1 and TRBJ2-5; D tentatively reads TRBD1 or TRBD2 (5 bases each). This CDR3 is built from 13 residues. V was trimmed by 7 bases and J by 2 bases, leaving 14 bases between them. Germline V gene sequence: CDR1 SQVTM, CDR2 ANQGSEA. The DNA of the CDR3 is TGCAGCGGTGCCCGGGACCCTCAAGAGACCCAGTACTTC. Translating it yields CSGARDPQETQYF. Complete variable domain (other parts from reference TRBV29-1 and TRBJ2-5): SAVISQKPSRDICQRGTSLTIQCQVDSQVTMMFWYRQQPGQSLTLIATANQGSEATYESGFVIDKFPISRPNLTFSTLTVSNMSPEDSSIYLCSGARDPQETQYFGPGTRLLVL.

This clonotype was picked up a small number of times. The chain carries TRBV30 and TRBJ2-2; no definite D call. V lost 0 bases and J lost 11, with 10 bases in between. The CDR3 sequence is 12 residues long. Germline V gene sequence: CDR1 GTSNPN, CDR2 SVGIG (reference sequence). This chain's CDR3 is CAWSVEVTELFF. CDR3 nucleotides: TGTGCCTGGAGTGTAGAAGTGACTGAGCTGTTTTTT. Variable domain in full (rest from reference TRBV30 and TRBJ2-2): SQTIHQWPATLVQPVGSPLSLECTVEGTSNPNLYWYRQAAGRGLQLLFYSVGIGQISSEVPQNLSASRPQDRQFILSSKKLLLSDSGFYLCAWSVEVTELFFGEGSRLTVL.

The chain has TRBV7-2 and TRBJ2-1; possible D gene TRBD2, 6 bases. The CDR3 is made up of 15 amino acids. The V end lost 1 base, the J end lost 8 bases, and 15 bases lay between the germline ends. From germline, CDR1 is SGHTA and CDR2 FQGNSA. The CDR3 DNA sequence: TGTGCCAGCAGCTTAGGACTAGGCTTGGGCGATGAGCAGTTCTTC. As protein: CASSLGLGLGDEQFF.

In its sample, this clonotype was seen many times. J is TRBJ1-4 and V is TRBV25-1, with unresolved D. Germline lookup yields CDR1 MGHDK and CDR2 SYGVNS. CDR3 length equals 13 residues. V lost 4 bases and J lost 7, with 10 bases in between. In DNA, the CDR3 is TGTGCCAGCAGTGGTGAACAAAGTGAAAAACTGTTTTTT. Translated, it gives CASSGEQSEKLFF.

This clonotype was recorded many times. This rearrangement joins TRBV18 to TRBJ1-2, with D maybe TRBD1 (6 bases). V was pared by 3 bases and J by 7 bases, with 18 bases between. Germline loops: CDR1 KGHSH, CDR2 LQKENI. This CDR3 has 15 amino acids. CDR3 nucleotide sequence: TGTGCCAGCTCACCTATTGAAGGGGGAGGATTTGGCTACACCTTC. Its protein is CASSPIEGGGFGYTF.

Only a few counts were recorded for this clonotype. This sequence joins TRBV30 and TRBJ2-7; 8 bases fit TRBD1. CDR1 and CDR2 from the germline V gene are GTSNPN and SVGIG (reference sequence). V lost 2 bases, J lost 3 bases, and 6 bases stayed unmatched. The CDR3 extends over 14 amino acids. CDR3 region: CAWSLGTGDYEQYF. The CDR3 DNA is TGTGCCTGGAGTCTCGGGACAGGAGACTACGAGCAGTACTTC.

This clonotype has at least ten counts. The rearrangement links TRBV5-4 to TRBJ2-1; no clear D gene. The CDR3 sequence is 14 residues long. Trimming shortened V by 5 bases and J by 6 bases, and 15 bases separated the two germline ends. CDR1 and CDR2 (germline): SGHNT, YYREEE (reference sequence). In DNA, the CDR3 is TGTGCCAGCAGACCGCCCCACCTCCCCAATGAGCAGTTCTTC. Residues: CASRPPHLPNEQFF.

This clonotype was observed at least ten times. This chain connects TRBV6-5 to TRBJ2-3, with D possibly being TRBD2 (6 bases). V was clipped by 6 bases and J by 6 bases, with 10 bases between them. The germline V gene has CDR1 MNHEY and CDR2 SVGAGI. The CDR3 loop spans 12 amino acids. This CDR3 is CASSPAGDTQYF. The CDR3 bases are TGTGCCAGCAGCCCGGCGGGGGATACGCAGTATTTT.

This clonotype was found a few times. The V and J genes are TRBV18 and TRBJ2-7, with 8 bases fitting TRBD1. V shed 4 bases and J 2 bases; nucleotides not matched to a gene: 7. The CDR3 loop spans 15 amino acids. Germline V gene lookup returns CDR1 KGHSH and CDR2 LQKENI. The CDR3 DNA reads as TGTGCCAGCTCACTCTTCCGGGACAGGCCCTACGAGCAGTACTTC. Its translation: CASSLFRDRPYEQYF. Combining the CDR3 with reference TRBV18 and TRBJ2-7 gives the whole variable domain NAGVMQNPRHLVRRRGQEARLRCSPMKGHSHVYWYRQLPEEGLKFMVYLQKENIIDESGMPKERFSAEFPKEGPSILRIQQVVRGDSAAYFCASSLFRDRPYEQYFGPGTRLTVT.

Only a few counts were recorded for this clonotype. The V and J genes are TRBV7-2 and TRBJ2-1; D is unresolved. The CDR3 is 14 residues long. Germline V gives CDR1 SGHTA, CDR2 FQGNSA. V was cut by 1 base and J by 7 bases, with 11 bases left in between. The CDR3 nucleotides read TGTGCCAGCAGCTTAGGGGGAACTTTTAATGAGCAGTTCTTC. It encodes CASSLGGTFNEQFF.

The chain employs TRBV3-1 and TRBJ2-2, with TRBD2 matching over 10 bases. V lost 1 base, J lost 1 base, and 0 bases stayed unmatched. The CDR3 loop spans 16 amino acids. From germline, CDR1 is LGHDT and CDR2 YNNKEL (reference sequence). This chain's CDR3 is CASSQGLAGNTGELFF. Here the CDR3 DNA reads TGTGCCAGCAGCCAAGGACTAGCGGGGAACACCGGGGAGCTGTTTTTT.

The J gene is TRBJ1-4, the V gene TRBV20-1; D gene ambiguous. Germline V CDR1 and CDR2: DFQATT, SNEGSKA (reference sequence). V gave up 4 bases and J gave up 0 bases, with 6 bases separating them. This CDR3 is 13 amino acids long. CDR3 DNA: TGCAGTGCTAAGACCGCAACTAATGAAAAACTGTTTTTT. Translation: CSAKTATNEKLFF.

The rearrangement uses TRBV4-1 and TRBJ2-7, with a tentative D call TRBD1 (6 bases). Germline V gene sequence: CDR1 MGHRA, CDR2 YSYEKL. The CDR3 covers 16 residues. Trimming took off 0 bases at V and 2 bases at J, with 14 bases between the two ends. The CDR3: CASSQEPGAEAYEQYF. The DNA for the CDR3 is TGCGCCAGCAGCCAAGAACCAGGGGCGGAGGCCTACGAGCAGTACTTC.

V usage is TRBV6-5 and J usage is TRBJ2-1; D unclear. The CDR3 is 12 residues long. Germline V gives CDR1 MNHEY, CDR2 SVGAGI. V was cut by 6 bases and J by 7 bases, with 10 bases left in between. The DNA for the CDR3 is TGTGCCAGCAGCCGCACTACAAATGAGCAGTTCTTC. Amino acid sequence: CASSRTTNEQFF.

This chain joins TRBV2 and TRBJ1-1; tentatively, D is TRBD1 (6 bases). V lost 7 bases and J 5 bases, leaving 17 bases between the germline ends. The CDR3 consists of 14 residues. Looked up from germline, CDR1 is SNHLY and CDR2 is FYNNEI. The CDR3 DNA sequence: TGTGCCAGCACACCGGACAGCCTGTCGACTGAAGCTTTCTTT. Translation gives CASTPDSLSTEAFF. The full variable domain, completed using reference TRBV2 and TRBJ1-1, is EPEVTQTPSHQVTQMGQEVILRCVPISNHLYFYWYRQILGQKVEFLVSFYNNEISEKSEIFDDQFSVERPDGSNFTLKIRSTKLEDSAMYFCASTPDSLSTEAFFGQGTRLTVV.

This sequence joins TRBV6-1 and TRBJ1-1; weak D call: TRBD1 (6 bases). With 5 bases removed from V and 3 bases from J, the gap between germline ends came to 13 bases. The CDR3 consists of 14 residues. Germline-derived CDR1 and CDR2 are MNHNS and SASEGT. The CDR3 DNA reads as TGTGCCAGCAGTCTATGGGGGGCGGACACTGAAGCTTTCTTT. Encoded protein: CASSLWGADTEAFF.

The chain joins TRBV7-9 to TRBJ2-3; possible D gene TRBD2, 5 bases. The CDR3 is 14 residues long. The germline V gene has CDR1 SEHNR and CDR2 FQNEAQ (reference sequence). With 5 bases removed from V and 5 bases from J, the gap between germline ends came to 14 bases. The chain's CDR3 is CASSRYIGGDTQYF. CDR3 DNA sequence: TGTGCCAGCAGCCGGTATATCGGAGGAGATACGCAGTATTTT.

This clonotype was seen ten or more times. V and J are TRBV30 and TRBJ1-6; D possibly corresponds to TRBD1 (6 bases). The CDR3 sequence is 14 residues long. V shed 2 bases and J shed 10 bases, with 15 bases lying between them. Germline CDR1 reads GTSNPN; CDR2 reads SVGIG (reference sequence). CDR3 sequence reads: CAWSPWAGESPLHF. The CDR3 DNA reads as TGTGCCTGGAGTCCCTGGGCAGGGGAATCACCCCTCCACTTT.

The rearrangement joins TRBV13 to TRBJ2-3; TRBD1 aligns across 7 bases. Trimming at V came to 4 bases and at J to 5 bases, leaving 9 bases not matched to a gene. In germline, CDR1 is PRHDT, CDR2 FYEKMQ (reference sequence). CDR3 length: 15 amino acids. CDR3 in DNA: TGTGCCAGCAGCTCTCGAAAGGGGGCGAGAGATACGCAGTATTTT. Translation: CASSSRKGARDTQYF. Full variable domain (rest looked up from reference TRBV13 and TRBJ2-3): AAGVIQSPRHLIKEKRETATLKCYPIPRHDTVYWYQQGPGQDPQFLISFYEKMQSDKGSIPDRFSAQQFSDYHSELNMSSLELGDSALYFCASSSRKGARDTQYFGPGTRLTVL.

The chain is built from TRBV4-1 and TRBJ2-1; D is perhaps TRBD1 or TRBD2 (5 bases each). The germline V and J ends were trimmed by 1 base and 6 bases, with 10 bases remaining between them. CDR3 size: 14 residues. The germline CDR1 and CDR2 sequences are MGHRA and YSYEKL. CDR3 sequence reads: CASSQGGGPNEQFF. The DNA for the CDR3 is TGCGCCAGCAGCCAAGGTGGGGGTCCCAATGAGCAGTTCTTC.

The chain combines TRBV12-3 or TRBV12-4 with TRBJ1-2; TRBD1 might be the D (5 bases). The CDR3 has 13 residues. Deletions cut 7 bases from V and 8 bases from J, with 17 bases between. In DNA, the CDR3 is TGTGCCAGCAACATCGGGACTACCAAGGGCTACACCTTC. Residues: CASNIGTTKGYTF.

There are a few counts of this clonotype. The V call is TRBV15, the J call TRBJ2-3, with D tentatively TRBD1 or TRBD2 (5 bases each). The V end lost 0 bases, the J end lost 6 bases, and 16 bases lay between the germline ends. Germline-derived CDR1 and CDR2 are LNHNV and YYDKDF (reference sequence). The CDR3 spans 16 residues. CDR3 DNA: TGTGCCACCAGCAGAGATGGGACGTTCAGCCTCGATACGCAGTATTTT. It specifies CATSRDGTFSLDTQYF.

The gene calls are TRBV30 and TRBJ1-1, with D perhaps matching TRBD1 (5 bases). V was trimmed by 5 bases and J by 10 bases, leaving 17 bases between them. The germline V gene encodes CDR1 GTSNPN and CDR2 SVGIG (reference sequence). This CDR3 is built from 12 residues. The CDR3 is CAWGTGTRRAFF. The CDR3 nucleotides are TGTGCCTGGGGAACCGGGACCCGGAGAGCTTTCTTT.

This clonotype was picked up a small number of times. Here the CDR3 DNA reads TGTGCCAGCAGTAACAGGAAGAGCTCCTACGAGCAGTACTTC. Residues: CASSNRKSSYEQYF. The chain employs TRBV6-2 or TRBV6-3 and TRBJ2-7, with TRBD1 as a possible D gene (5 bases). This CDR3 is 14 amino acids long. V was trimmed by 5 bases and J by 0 bases, leaving 11 bases between them. Germline V lookup: CDR1 MNHEY, CDR2 SVGEGT.

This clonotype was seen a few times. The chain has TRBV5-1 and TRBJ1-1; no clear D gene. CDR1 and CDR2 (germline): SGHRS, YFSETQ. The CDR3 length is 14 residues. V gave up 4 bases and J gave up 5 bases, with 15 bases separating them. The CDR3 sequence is CASSLMGEETEAFF. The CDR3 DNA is TGCGCCAGCAGCCTCATGGGTGAGGAGACTGAAGCTTTCTTT. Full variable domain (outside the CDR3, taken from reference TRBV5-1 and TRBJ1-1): KAGVTQTPRYLIKTRGQQVTLSCSPISGHRSVSWYQQTPGQGLQFLFEYFSETQRNKGNFPGRFSGRQFSNSRSEMNVSTLELGDSALYLCASSLMGEETEAFFGQGTRLTVV.

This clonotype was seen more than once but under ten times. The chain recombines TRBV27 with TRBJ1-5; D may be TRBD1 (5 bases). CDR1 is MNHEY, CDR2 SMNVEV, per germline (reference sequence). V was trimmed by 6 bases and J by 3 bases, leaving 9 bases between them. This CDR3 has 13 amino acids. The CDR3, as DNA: TGTGCCAGCAGAGACAGAATCAATCAGCCCCAGCATTTT. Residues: CASRDRINQPQHF.

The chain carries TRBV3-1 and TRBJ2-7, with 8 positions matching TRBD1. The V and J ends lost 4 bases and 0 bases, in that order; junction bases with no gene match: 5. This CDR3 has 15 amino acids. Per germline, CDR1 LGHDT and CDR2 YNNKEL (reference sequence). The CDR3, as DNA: TGTGCCAGCAGCCTGAGACAGGGGATCTCCTACGAGCAGTACTTC. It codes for CASSLRQGISYEQYF.

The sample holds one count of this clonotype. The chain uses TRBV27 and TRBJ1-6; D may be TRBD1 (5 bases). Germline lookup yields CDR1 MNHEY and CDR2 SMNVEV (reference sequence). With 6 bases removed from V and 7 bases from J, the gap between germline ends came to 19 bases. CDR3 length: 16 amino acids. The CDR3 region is CASSAGQRTYNSPLHF. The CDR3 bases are TGTGCCAGCAGCGCAGGGCAAAGGACATACAATTCACCCCTCCACTTT.